These T cell receptor beta chains were read from a single sample in a study of T cell repertoires in cytomegalovirus infection. These receptors' targets are unknown. TCRdb re-called the reads through MiXCR, storing one row per CDR3 protein. Among about half a million distinct CDR3 sequences listed, roughly a third were seen once. The material sequenced was cultured PBMCs, taken from culture after CMV antigen stimulation. These receptors all stem from a human donor in good health (CMV status not recorded). Some clones in this sample may be carry-over from other donors' samples. CDR3s include the opening cysteine and the closing phenylalanine or tryptophan. The D gene is left open where the match is weak. Clone size is stated in some rows and not others, as once, few, many or a class when expanded.

d_call j_call cdr3_length v_call clone_size cdr3_aa cdr3_nt
TRBD1 TRBJ2-4 15 TRBV4-2 few CASSREGGSLNIQYF TGTGCCAGCAGCAGGGAAGGGGGCTCATTAAACATTCAGTACTTC
. TRBJ2-2 16 TRBV10-2 . CASTRSRAPNTGELFF TGCGCCAGCACCCGTTCTCGCGCACCGAACACCGGGGAGCTGTTTTTT
. TRBJ1-1 12 TRBV29-1 few CSVSRVNTEAFF TGCAGCGTTAGCAGGGTGAACACTGAAGCTTTCTTT
TRBD1 TRBJ1-1 14 TRBV10-3 . CAISPRGDGTEAFF TGTGCCATCAGCCCCAGGGGGGACGGCACTGAAGCTTTCTTT
. TRBJ1-2 11 TRBV29-1 . CSVEDRSGYTF TGCAGCGTTGAAGATCGCTCGGGCTACACCTTC
TRBD1 TRBJ2-1 13 TRBV27 . CASSHGTDNEQFF TGTGCCAGCAGTCATGGGACAGACAATGAGCAGTTCTTC
. TRBJ1-2 11 TRBV12-5 . CASGSHGGYTF TGTGCTAGTGGTTCGCACGGTGGCTACACCTTC
. TRBJ1-4 15 TRBV12-3/TRBV12-4 once CASSTFGSHNEKLFF TGTGCCAGCAGTACATTCGGGTCTCATAATGAAAAACTGTTTTTT
. TRBJ2-1 16 TRBV11-2 . CASSLDPGKVGNEQFF TGTGCCAGCAGCTTAGATCCCGGAAAGGTAGGGAATGAGCAGTTCTTC
TRBD1 TRBJ1-4 14 TRBV10-3 . CAIGHRGPNEKLFF TGTGCCATCGGTCACAGGGGGCCTAATGAAAAACTGTTTTTT
. TRBJ1-1 14 TRBV11-1 . CASSLVTMNTEAFF TGTGCCAGCAGCTTAGTTACGATGAACACTGAAGCTTTCTTT
TRBD2 TRBJ2-2 14 TRBV7-7 few CASSKGLATGELFF TGTGCTAGCAGCAAGGGACTAGCCACCGGGGAGCTGTTTTTT
. TRBJ2-3 15 TRBV7-8 . CASSPRGASTDTQYF TGTGCCAGCAGCCCCCGGGGAGCTAGCACAGATACGCAGTATTTT
TRBD1 TRBJ1-2 15 TRBV12-3/TRBV12-4 . CASSPRQGADYGYTF TGTGCCAGCAGCCCCCGACAGGGGGCAGACTATGGCTACACCTTC
. TRBJ1-1 14 TRBV7-9 . CASSFTLTNTEAFF TGTGCCAGCAGCTTTACCTTAACCAACACTGAAGCTTTCTTT
. TRBJ2-1 14 TRBV11-1 . CASSPVLATNEQFF TGTGCCAGCAGCCCGGTGCTAGCGACCAATGAGCAGTTCTTC